The rows below give T cell receptor beta chains drawn from one sample of a study of long-term antiretroviral therapy in people with HIV. Sequencing was performed with immunoSEQ multiplex PCR; in TCRdb, only in-frame clones are kept and a portion is missing. Of 15,000 to 20,000 clones in the sample, around four fifths were seen once. The material was unsorted PBMCs, obtained around 2.2 years before starting antiretroviral therapy. The receptors shown here come from a man younger than 45 with HIV. Both conserved end residues are part of each CDR3. A D gene is named only where the DNA matches it firmly. Clone size is given for some rows only: seen once, a few or many times, or a class if the clone is expanded.

j_call: TRBJ1-1
clone_size: medium-sized
v_call: TRBV11-2
d_call: .
cdr3_nt: TGTGCCAGCAGCTTAGGCGGCCGGAGCCGTACTGAAGCTTTCTTT
cdr3_aa: CASSLGGRSRTEAFF

j_call: TRBJ2-3
clone_size: .
v_call: TRBV5-1
d_call: .
cdr3_nt: TGCGCCAGCAGCTTGGCCGCGTTCACAGATACGCAGTATTTT
cdr3_aa: CASSLAAFTDTQYF

j_call: TRBJ2-1
clone_size: .
v_call: TRBV6-4
d_call: TRBD1
cdr3_nt: TGTGCCAGCAGTGAATCGGGACAGGGTTACAATGAGCAGTTCTTC
cdr3_aa: CASSESGQGYNEQFF

j_call: TRBJ2-5
clone_size: .
v_call: TRBV5-8
d_call: TRBD1
cdr3_nt: TGTGCCAGCAGCCTCACCACAGGGGGAGAGACCCAGTACTTC
cdr3_aa: CASSLTTGGETQYF

j_call: TRBJ1-3
clone_size: .
v_call: TRBV18
d_call: .
cdr3_nt: TGTGCCAGCTCACCGGGCCAAGGGGACACCATATATTTT
cdr3_aa: CASSPGQGDTIYF

j_call: TRBJ1-6
clone_size: few
v_call: TRBV27
d_call: .
cdr3_nt: TGTGCCAGCCTTGGATCGGGTAATTCACCCCTCCACTTT
cdr3_aa: CASLGSGNSPLHF

j_call: TRBJ1-5
clone_size: .
v_call: TRBV11-2
d_call: TRBD1
cdr3_nt: TGTGCCAGCAGCTTTCAGGGGGCCTCTGGTCAGCCCCAGCATTTT
cdr3_aa: CASSFQGASGQPQHF

j_call: TRBJ2-3
clone_size: medium-sized
v_call: TRBV27
d_call: TRBD2
cdr3_nt: TGTGCCAGTGGAGCGGGAGGGCCGGATACGCAGTATTTT
cdr3_aa: CASGAGGPDTQYF

j_call: TRBJ1-1
clone_size: .
v_call: TRBV19
d_call: .
cdr3_nt: TGTGCCAGTAGTGATCCCGGGGCGGGAGTATACACTGAAGCTTTCTTT
cdr3_aa: CASSDPGAGVYTEAFF

j_call: TRBJ2-7
clone_size: .
v_call: TRBV6-5
d_call: .
cdr3_nt: TGTGCCAGCACCGAAGGGGGTTTGGCCGAGCAGTACTTC
cdr3_aa: CASTEGGLAEQYF

j_call: TRBJ2-7
clone_size: .
v_call: TRBV28
d_call: .
cdr3_nt: TGTGCCAGCAGTTCAACTAGGGACGAGCAGTACTTC
cdr3_aa: CASSSTRDEQYF

j_call: TRBJ2-3
clone_size: .
v_call: TRBV5-6
d_call: TRBD1
cdr3_nt: TGTGCCAGCAGCTTGGTGACAGGGGGCATAAGGAGCACAGATACGCAGTATTTT
cdr3_aa: CASSLVTGGIRSTDTQYF

j_call: TRBJ2-7
clone_size: .
v_call: TRBV14
d_call: .
cdr3_nt: TGTGCCAGCAGCCGCGAAGTGGGGTCCTACGAGCAGTACTTC
cdr3_aa: CASSREVGSYEQYF

j_call: TRBJ1-3
clone_size: few
v_call: TRBV5-1
d_call: TRBD1
cdr3_nt: TGCGCCAGCAGCCACGACAGGGGAGGTGGAAACACCATATATTTT
cdr3_aa: CASSHDRGGGNTIYF

j_call: TRBJ2-7
clone_size: .
v_call: TRBV2
d_call: .
cdr3_nt: TGTGCCAGCAGAACGGGGAGCTACGAGCAGTACTTC
cdr3_aa: CASRTGSYEQYF

j_call: TRBJ2-3
clone_size: once
v_call: TRBV5-1
d_call: .
cdr3_nt: TGCGCCAGCAGCCCCTCCTCTGCGGTAGATACGCAGTATTTT
cdr3_aa: CASSPSSAVDTQYF

j_call: TRBJ2-1
clone_size: .
v_call: TRBV28
d_call: TRBD2
cdr3_nt: TGTGCCAGCAGTTTATGGGGTCAGGGACTAATCGGCAATGAGCAGTTCTTC
cdr3_aa: CASSLWGQGLIGNEQFF

j_call: TRBJ2-5
clone_size: .
v_call: TRBV27
d_call: .
cdr3_nt: TGTGCCAGCAGTTTATCGGACCCCAGGGGAGAGACCCAGTACTTC
cdr3_aa: CASSLSDPRGETQYF

j_call: TRBJ1-3
clone_size: .
v_call: TRBV6-1
d_call: .
cdr3_nt: TGTGCCAGCAGTGTTGAACTCTCTGGAAACACCATATATTTT
cdr3_aa: CASSVELSGNTIYF

j_call: TRBJ1-5
clone_size: .
v_call: TRBV15
d_call: .
cdr3_nt: TGTGCCACCAGCAGAGATCCCTGGCAGGATAATCAGCCCCAGCATTTT
cdr3_aa: CATSRDPWQDNQPQHF

j_call: TRBJ2-3
clone_size: .
v_call: TRBV30
d_call: TRBD2
cdr3_nt: TGTGCCTGGAGTAGGGCGGGAGTCCAATCAACAGATACGCAGTATTTT
cdr3_aa: CAWSRAGVQSTDTQYF

j_call: TRBJ2-4
clone_size: .
v_call: TRBV5-4
d_call: .
cdr3_nt: TGTGCCAGCAGCCTAGGGGGGGATGGCAAAAACATTCAGTACTTC
cdr3_aa: CASSLGGDGKNIQYF

j_call: TRBJ2-7
clone_size: .
v_call: TRBV7-9
d_call: .
cdr3_nt: TGTGCCAGCAGCCTAAGTGACGGGGGCCGATCCTACGAGCAGTACTTC
cdr3_aa: CASSLSDGGRSYEQYF

j_call: TRBJ1-5
clone_size: few
v_call: TRBV7-9
d_call: .
cdr3_nt: TGTGCCAGCAGCCGGACCGGGAGCAATCAGCCCCAGCATTTT
cdr3_aa: CASSRTGSNQPQHF

j_call: TRBJ1-3
clone_size: .
v_call: TRBV9
d_call: .
cdr3_nt: TGTGCCAGCAGCGTAGAGGGGCCCGTCTCTGGAAACACCATATATTTT
cdr3_aa: CASSVEGPVSGNTIYF

j_call: TRBJ1-5
clone_size: .
v_call: TRBV7-3
d_call: .
cdr3_nt: TGTGCCAGCAGCTGGGACGGGGGAGGGTGTTTTCAGCCCCAGCATTTT
cdr3_aa: CASSWDGGGCFQPQHF

j_call: TRBJ2-7
clone_size: few
v_call: TRBV6-5
d_call: .
cdr3_nt: TGTGCCAGCAGTCCGGGTCTACTCGGCGAGCAGTACTTC
cdr3_aa: CASSPGLLGEQYF

j_call: TRBJ1-2
clone_size: .
v_call: TRBV6-1
d_call: .
cdr3_nt: TGTGCCAGCAGTCCCTCTTGGCAGGCGCTAGGCTACACCTTC
cdr3_aa: CASSPSWQALGYTF

j_call: TRBJ2-1
clone_size: .
v_call: TRBV20-1
d_call: .
cdr3_nt: TGCAGTGCTAGTAGGGGGAATGAGCAGTTCTTC
cdr3_aa: CSASRGNEQFF

j_call: TRBJ2-3
clone_size: .
v_call: TRBV6-4
d_call: TRBD2
cdr3_nt: TGTGCCAGCAGTGAGAAGCGGGAGACAGATACGCAGTATTTT
cdr3_aa: CASSEKRETDTQYF

j_call: TRBJ1-5
clone_size: .
v_call: TRBV2
d_call: .
cdr3_nt: TGTGCCAGCAAAGACAGAAACCTTGGAGGGGCCCAGCATTTT
cdr3_aa: CASKDRNLGGAQHF

j_call: TRBJ2-3
clone_size: .
v_call: TRBV7-2
d_call: .
cdr3_nt: TGTGCCAGCAGCTTGGTCGCGCTAGAGGTAATGACAGATACGCAGTATTTT
cdr3_aa: CASSLVALEVMTDTQYF

j_call: TRBJ2-1
clone_size: .
v_call: TRBV5-6
d_call: TRBD2
cdr3_nt: TGTGCCAGTGGGAGGGAACAACGCAATGAGCAGTTCTTC
cdr3_aa: CASGREQRNEQFF

j_call: TRBJ2-3
clone_size: .
v_call: TRBV2
d_call: .
cdr3_nt: TGTGCCAGCAGCCAAAGGTTCGGCGCAGATACGCAGTATTTT
cdr3_aa: CASSQRFGADTQYF

j_call: TRBJ2-2
clone_size: .
v_call: TRBV6-6
d_call: .
cdr3_nt: TGTGCCATCCTACAGGGGAACACCGGGGAGCTGTTTTTT
cdr3_aa: CAILQGNTGELFF

j_call: TRBJ2-2
clone_size: .
v_call: TRBV7-2
d_call: .
cdr3_nt: TGTGCCATCCCCCTTGGGGGGCTTGACACCGGGGAGCTGTTTTTT
cdr3_aa: CAIPLGGLDTGELFF

j_call: TRBJ2-1
clone_size: .
v_call: TRBV27
d_call: TRBD2
cdr3_nt: TGTGCCAGCAGCTTGGGACTAGCGAGAGGTAATGAGCAGTTCTTC
cdr3_aa: CASSLGLARGNEQFF

j_call: TRBJ2-5
clone_size: once
v_call: TRBV6-6
d_call: .
cdr3_nt: TGTGCCAGCAGTTACTCGGAAGAGACCCAGTACTTC
cdr3_aa: CASSYSEETQYF

j_call: TRBJ1-4
clone_size: .
v_call: TRBV2
d_call: .
cdr3_nt: TGTGCCAGCAGGGATAGGGGCAGTTTAGAGGAAAAACTGTTTTTT
cdr3_aa: CASRDRGSLEEKLFF

j_call: TRBJ2-1
clone_size: .
v_call: TRBV28
d_call: TRBD2
cdr3_nt: TGTGCCAGCAGCCACGGACTAGCGGGAGAGTTCTTC
cdr3_aa: CASSHGLAGEFF

j_call: TRBJ2-2
clone_size: .
v_call: TRBV4-1
d_call: .
cdr3_nt: TGCGCCAGCAGCCAAGATCGAGATAGCGCGAACACCGGGGAGCTGTTTTTT
cdr3_aa: CASSQDRDSANTGELFF

j_call: TRBJ1-1
clone_size: .
v_call: TRBV18
d_call: .
cdr3_nt: TGTGCCAGCTCACCCATCGGACGGACGGTGGGGACTGAAGCTTTCTTT
cdr3_aa: CASSPIGRTVGTEAFF

j_call: TRBJ2-1
clone_size: .
v_call: TRBV28
d_call: .
cdr3_nt: TGTGCCAGCAGTTTAGGAATTTTCAATGAGCAGTTCTTC
cdr3_aa: CASSLGIFNEQFF

j_call: TRBJ2-7
clone_size: once
v_call: TRBV21-1
d_call: .
cdr3_nt: TGTGCCAGCAGCAAAAATAAGACCGGGACAGGGTTCTACGAGCAGTACTTC
cdr3_aa: CASSKNKTGTGFYEQYF

j_call: TRBJ2-2
clone_size: .
v_call: TRBV11-2
d_call: TRBD1
cdr3_nt: TGTGCCAGCAGCTTCAAGGGGGCAGGGGAGCTGTTTTTT
cdr3_aa: CASSFKGAGELFF

j_call: TRBJ2-3
clone_size: .
v_call: TRBV19
d_call: TRBD2
cdr3_nt: TGTGCCAGTAGCGGGACTAGCGGCTCCACAGATACGCAGTATTTT
cdr3_aa: CASSGTSGSTDTQYF

j_call: TRBJ2-7
clone_size: .
v_call: TRBV28
d_call: TRBD2
cdr3_nt: TGTGCCAGCAGTTTACCTAGCGGGGGGGCCTTGCTAGGAGAGCAGTACTTC
cdr3_aa: CASSLPSGGALLGEQYF

j_call: TRBJ2-3
clone_size: .
v_call: TRBV2
d_call: TRBD2
cdr3_nt: TGTGCCAGCAGTGAAGCCTTGACTAGCGGGAGTTCAAATACGCAGTATTTT
cdr3_aa: CASSEALTSGSSNTQYF

j_call: TRBJ1-4
clone_size: few
v_call: TRBV30
d_call: TRBD1
cdr3_nt: TGTGCCGGGACAGCTGAAAAACTGTTTTTT
cdr3_aa: CAGTAEKLFF

j_call: TRBJ2-3
clone_size: once
v_call: TRBV19
d_call: .
cdr3_nt: TGTGCCAGTAATATGGACACAGATACGCAGTATTTT
cdr3_aa: CASNMDTDTQYF

j_call: TRBJ2-3
clone_size: .
v_call: TRBV2
d_call: TRBD2
cdr3_nt: TGTGCCAGCAGTGATGGGACTAGCGGTAGCACAGATACGCAGTATTTT
cdr3_aa: CASSDGTSGSTDTQYF

j_call: TRBJ1-2
clone_size: few
v_call: TRBV20-1
d_call: .
cdr3_nt: TGCAGTGCCACGAACGGGGCCGGCTACACCTTC
cdr3_aa: CSATNGAGYTF

j_call: TRBJ1-1
clone_size: .
v_call: TRBV5-5
d_call: .
cdr3_nt: TGTGCCAGCAGCCCGGAGGGAAGTTGGACTGAAGCTTTCTTT
cdr3_aa: CASSPEGSWTEAFF